The source of this TCR beta chain is a study of shared clonotypes between healthy human individuals. Positive CCR7 selection of CD45RO-negative cells yielded the naive CD8 cells, and terminally differentiated effector memory CD45RA+ cells were excluded. Sequencing was performed with immunoSEQ multiplex PCR; in TCRdb, only in-frame clones are kept and a portion is missing. The sample consists of 800,000 or so clones, about 96% of them appearing once. This CDR3 spans 14 amino acids. CDR1 and CDR2 from the germline V gene are SEHNR and FQNEAQ (reference sequence). Trimming took off 6 bases at V and 6 bases at J, with 18 bases between the two ends.

The clonotype originates from a man aged 25 to 45 in good health. The rearrangement uses TRBV7-9 and TRBJ2-7; no reliable D call. The sample consisted of naive CD8+ T cells sorted from blood. In DNA, the CDR3 is TGTGCCAGCAGTCCTAAAGGGCTTTATTCCGAGCAGTACTTC. It codes for CASSPKGLYSEQYF.